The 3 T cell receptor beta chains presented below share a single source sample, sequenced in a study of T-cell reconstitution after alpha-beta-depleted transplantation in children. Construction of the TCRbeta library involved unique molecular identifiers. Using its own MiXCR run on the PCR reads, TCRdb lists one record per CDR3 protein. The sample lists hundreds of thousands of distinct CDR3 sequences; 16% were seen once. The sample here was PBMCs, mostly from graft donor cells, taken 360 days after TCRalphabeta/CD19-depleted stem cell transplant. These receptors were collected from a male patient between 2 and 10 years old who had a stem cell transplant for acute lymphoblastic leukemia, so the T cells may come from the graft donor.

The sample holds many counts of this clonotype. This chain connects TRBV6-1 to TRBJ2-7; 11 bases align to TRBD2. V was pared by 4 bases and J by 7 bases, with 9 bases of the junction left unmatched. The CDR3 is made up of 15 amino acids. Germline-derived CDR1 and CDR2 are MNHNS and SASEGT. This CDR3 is CASSAWTSGSIEQYF. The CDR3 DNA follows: TGTGCCAGCAGTGCCTGGACTAGCGGGTCTATAGAGCAGTACTTC.

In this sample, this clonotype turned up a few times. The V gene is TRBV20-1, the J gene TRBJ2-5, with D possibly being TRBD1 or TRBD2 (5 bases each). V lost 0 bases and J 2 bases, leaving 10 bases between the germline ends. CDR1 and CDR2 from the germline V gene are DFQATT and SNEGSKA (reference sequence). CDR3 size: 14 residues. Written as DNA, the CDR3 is TGCAGTGCTAGAGACGTTTGGGGGCAAGAGACCCAGTACTTC. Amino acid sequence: CSARDVWGQETQYF.

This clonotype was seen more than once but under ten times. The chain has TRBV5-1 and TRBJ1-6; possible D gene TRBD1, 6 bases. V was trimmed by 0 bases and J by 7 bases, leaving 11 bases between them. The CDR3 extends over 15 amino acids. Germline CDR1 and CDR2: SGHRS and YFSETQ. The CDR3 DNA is TGCGCCAGCAGCTTGGGGGGGCGGTACAATTCACCCCTCCACTTT. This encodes CASSLGGRYNSPLHF. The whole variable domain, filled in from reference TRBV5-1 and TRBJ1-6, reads KAGVTQTPRYLIKTRGQQVTLSCSPISGHRSVSWYQQTPGQGLQFLFEYFSETQRNKGNFPGRFSGRQFSNSRSEMNVSTLELGDSALYLCASSLGGRYNSPLHFGNGTRLTVT.